This is a list of T cell receptor beta chains from one sample in a study of blood T cell repertoires in COVID-19. Here immunoSEQ multiplex PCR was the method, and the copy in TCRdb shows in-frame clones only, minus some. The sample lists about 49,000 clones, roughly four fifths seen once, with roughly 2.6% in the top ten. The sample consisted of peripheral blood. These receptors came from a woman aged 55-70 years with acute or convalescent COVID-19. Each CDR3 is given with its conserved first and last residue. Each record gives: D gene, J gene, V gene, clone size, CDR3 protein, CDR3 DNA. A D gene is named only where the DNA matches it firmly. Clone sizes are given selectively: once, few, many, or a class where the clone is expanded.

>TRBD1|TRBJ2-5|TRBV20-1|-
CSASVGQIKETQYF
TGCAGTGCTAGTGTGGGACAGATAAAAGAGACCCAGTACTTC
>-|TRBJ2-1|TRBV29-1|once
CSVERGNLYSYNEQFF
TGCAGCGTTGAAAGGGGAAACCTCTACTCCTACAATGAGCAGTTCTTC
>TRBD2|TRBJ2-7|TRBV3-1/TRBV3-2|-
CASSRSSGGAGEQYF
TGTGCCAGCAGCCGCTCTAGCGGGGGAGCGGGAGAGCAGTACTTC
>TRBD1|TRBJ2-7|TRBV27|-
CASSRGTGGSYEQYF
TGTGCCAGCAGCCGGGGGACAGGGGGATCCTACGAGCAGTACTTC
>TRBD2|TRBJ2-3|TRBV10-3|-
CAISRTSGGATDTQYF
TGTGCCATCAGTCGGACTAGCGGGGGGGCCACAGATACGCAGTATTTT
>-|TRBJ2-4|TRBV29-1|-
CSVTPPVGGNIQYF
TGCAGCGTCACACCCCCCGTCGGGGGAAACATTCAGTACTTC
>-|TRBJ1-3|TRBV11-2|-
CASSSAGVGSGNTIYF
TGTGCCAGCAGCTCGGCAGGGGTGGGGTCTGGAAACACCATATATTTT
>TRBD1|TRBJ2-1|TRBV4-1|-
CASSHSQGALINEQFF
TGCGCCAGCAGCCATTCACAGGGGGCCCTTATCAATGAGCAGTTCTTC
>-|TRBJ2-7|TRBV5-8|-
CASSLPLYEQYF
TGTGCCAGCAGCTTGCCCCTCTACGAGCAGTACTTC
>TRBD2|TRBJ2-7|TRBV9|-
CASSVGTSGVYEQYF
TGTGCCAGCAGCGTTGGGACTAGCGGGGTCTACGAGCAGTACTTC
>TRBD1|TRBJ1-2|TRBV2|few
CASNRRTGIDYGYTF
TGTGCCAGCAATCGCCGGACAGGGATCGACTATGGCTACACCTTC
>-|TRBJ2-5|TRBV19|-
CASSRWTTFQETQYF
TGTGCCAGTAGTAGGTGGACAACCTTTCAAGAGACCCAGTACTTC
>-|TRBJ1-2|TRBV19|-
CASSISGGIDYGYTF
TGTGCCAGTAGTATCTCTGGGGGCATCGACTATGGCTACACCTTC
>-|TRBJ2-1|TRBV6-5|-
CASRLGSSYNEQFF
TGTGCCAGCAGATTGGGGAGCTCCTACAATGAGCAGTTCTTC
>TRBD2|TRBJ2-3|TRBV19|-
CASRLAQSSTDTQYF
TGTGCCAGTAGACTAGCGCAGTCTAGCACAGATACGCAGTATTTT
>TRBD2|TRBJ2-2|TRBV14|-
CASSQGLGLAGGTGELFF
TGTGCCAGCAGCCAAGGTCTTGGACTAGCGGGAGGAACCGGGGAGCTGTTTTTT
>TRBD2|TRBJ2-1|TRBV7-6|once
CASSSTGLAGNNEQFF
TGTGCCAGCAGCTCCACGGGACTAGCGGGTAACAATGAGCAGTTCTTC
>-|TRBJ2-5|TRBV5-8|-
CASSLGKGPDSQETQYF
TGTGCCAGCAGCCTGGGAAAAGGGCCGGACTCCCAAGAGACCCAGTACTTC
>TRBD1|TRBJ2-5|TRBV5-4|-
CASRSGTAQETQYF
TGTGCCAGCAGGTCCGGGACAGCCCAAGAGACCCAGTACTTC
>-|TRBJ2-3|TRBV6-1|-
CASSQDYSGIMDTQYF
TGTGCCAGCAGTCAAGATTACAGCGGAATAATGGATACGCAGTATTTT
>-|TRBJ1-5|TRBV5-1|-
CASSPNGGSNQPQHF
TGCGCCAGCAGCCCTAACGGGGGGTCCAATCAGCCCCAGCATTTT
>TRBD2|TRBJ2-3|TRBV27|-
CASSPVLAGGLTDTQYF
TGTGCCAGCAGTCCTGTCCTAGCGGGAGGTCTCACAGATACGCAGTATTTT
>-|TRBJ1-3|TRBV7-2|-
CASSLDRGNGNTIYF
TGTGCCAGCAGCTTAGATCGGGGGAATGGAAACACCATATATTTT
>TRBD1|TRBJ2-7|TRBV11-2|-
CASSPGTATSEQYF
TGTGCCAGCAGCCCCGGGACAGCCACGAGTGAGCAGTACTTC
>TRBD2|TRBJ2-1|TRBV18|-
CASSPISGTHNEQFF
TGTGCCAGCTCACCAATTAGCGGGACCCACAATGAGCAGTTCTTC
>TRBD1|TRBJ1-6|TRBV27|-
CASRRSRGSGSPLHF
TGTGCCAGCAGGAGGAGCAGGGGGTCGGGTTCACCCCTCCACTTT
>TRBD1|TRBJ1-1|TRBV7-3|-
CASSPGTGAEAFF
TGTGCCAGCAGCCCCGGGACAGGGGCTGAAGCTTTCTTT
>-|TRBJ2-5|TRBV5-4|-
CASSFQREQETQYF
TGTGCCAGCAGCTTCCAACGGGAACAAGAGACCCAGTACTTC
>-|TRBJ1-4|TRBV6-4|-
CASSDSRVRGEKLFF
TGTGCCAGCAGTGACTCGAGGGTCAGAGGGGAAAAACTGTTTTTT
>-|TRBJ2-7|TRBV4-2|few
CASSQVGAYEQYF
TGTGCCAGCAGCCAAGTCGGTGCCTACGAGCAGTACTTC
>-|TRBJ2-6|TRBV19|-
CASRTVAGANVLTF
TGTGCCAGTAGGACAGTTGCTGGGGCCAACGTCCTGACTTTC
>-|TRBJ1-1|TRBV18|once
CASSTDKNTEAFF
TGTGCCAGCTCAACAGACAAGAACACTGAAGCTTTCTTT
>-|TRBJ1-3|TRBV2|once
CASSETVYSGNTIYF
TGTGCCAGCAGCGAGACAGTTTACTCTGGAAACACCATATATTTT
>-|TRBJ1-4|TRBV2|-
CASSEGNSELFF
TGTGCCAGCAGTGAAGGAAACTCGGAACTGTTTTTT
>TRBD1|TRBJ1-1|TRBV29-1|-
CSATSGTGSTEAFF
TGCAGCGCTACTTCCGGGACAGGGAGCACTGAAGCTTTCTTT
>-|TRBJ1-5|TRBV28|-
CASLRGGSGQPQHF
TGTGCCAGCCTAAGGGGGGGGTCAGGTCAGCCCCAGCATTTT
>TRBD1|TRBJ1-4|TRBV6-5|-
CASRGGSRLKLFF
TGTGCCAGCAGAGGGGGCTCCAGGTTGAAACTGTTTTTT
>-|TRBJ2-3|TRBV27|-
CASSDRYTLSDTQYF
TGTGCCAGCAGCGATCGCTATACTCTTTCAGATACGCAGTATTTT
>TRBD1|TRBJ2-7|TRBV5-5|-
CASRPATGVDYEQYF
TGTGCCAGCAGACCCGCGACAGGGGTCGACTACGAGCAGTACTTC
>-|TRBJ2-2|TRBV4-2|-
CASSQGLGGGTGELFF
TGTGCCAGCAGCCAGGGACTTGGAGGAGGCACCGGGGAGCTGTTTTTT
>-|TRBJ1-1|TRBV2|-
CASKSAGTEAFF
TGTGCCAGCAAATCGGCAGGGACAGAAGCTTTCTTT
>-|TRBJ2-5|TRBV7-6|-
CASSGLIRGRETQYF
TGTGCCAGCAGCGGACTGATCAGGGGAAGAGAGACCCAGTACTTC
>-|TRBJ1-2|TRBV6-6|-
CASSYSETGHYGYTF
TGTGCCAGCAGTTATTCCGAAACAGGGCACTATGGCTACACCTTC
>-|TRBJ1-3|TRBV28|few
CASSSPEASGNTIYF
TGTGCCAGCAGTAGCCCGGAGGCCTCTGGTAACACCATATATTTT
>-|TRBJ1-2|TRBV10-1|-
CASSESSPTPEGPYEDFTNYGYTF
TGCGCCAGCAGTGAGTCTAGTCCCACCCCTGAGGGCCCCTACGAGGACTTCACTAACTATGGCTACACCTTC
>-|TRBJ1-1|TRBV9|few
CASSVSHDEPEGTEAFF
TGTGCCAGCAGCGTATCCCACGACGAGCCCGAGGGAACTGAAGCTTTCTTT
>TRBD1|TRBJ2-7|TRBV19|-
CASSLRTGDTEQYF
TGTGCCAGTAGTCTTCGGACAGGGGATACCGAGCAGTACTTC
>-|TRBJ2-1|TRBV12-3/TRBV12-4|-
CASSLSISREQFF
TGTGCCAGCAGCCTTAGTATAAGTCGGGAGCAGTTCTTC
>-|TRBJ1-2|TRBV14|-
CASSQVTGSYGYTF
TGTGCCAGCAGCCAAGTAACAGGATCTTATGGCTACACCTTC